Following are 8 T cell receptor beta chains from one sample sequenced in a study of CD8+ T cells in alopecia areata. RNA extraction and reverse transcription yielded cDNA as sequencing template. The table came from immunoSEQ multiplex PCR; TCRdb's copy has only in-frame clones and leaves some out. The sample lists approximately 180,000 clones; around 71% were seen once. The material sequenced was CD8+ T cells sorted from blood, taken at week 0. The receptors stem from a human donor with alopecia areata.

The CDR3 coding sequence is TGTGCCACCCGGGGTTCTCAGGGGGCAAGGAATGAGCAGTTCTTC. This codes for CATRGSQGARNEQFF. This chain uses TRBV2 with TRBJ2-1; 8 nucleotides match TRBD1. V gave up 10 bases and J gave up 7 bases; unmatched junction bases: 15. Germline V CDR1 and CDR2: SNHLY, FYNNEI. The CDR3 consists of 15 residues.

The chain has TRBV18 and TRBJ1-1; TRBD1 is a possible D gene (5 bases). Trimming shortened V by 2 bases and J by 2 bases, and 12 bases separated the two germline ends. Germline CDR1 KGHSH, CDR2 LQKENI. The CDR3 spans 15 residues. CDR3 sequence reads: CASSPVQEFNTEAFF. Written as DNA, the CDR3 is TGTGCCAGCTCACCAGTACAGGAGTTCAACACTGAAGCTTTCTTT. The full variable domain, in which reference TRBV18 and TRBJ1-1 provide the parts outside the CDR3, is NAGVMQNPRHLVRRRGQEARLRCSPMKGHSHVYWYRQLPEEGLKFMVYLQKENIIDESGMPKERFSAEFPKEGPSILRIQQVVRGDSAAYFCASSPVQEFNTEAFFGQGTRLTVV.

The chain has TRBV30 and TRBJ2-3; the match to TRBD1 covers 10 bases. This CDR3 is built from 16 residues. Germline V CDR1 and CDR2: GTSNPN, SVGIG (reference sequence). With V trimmed by 8 bases and J by 2 bases, 13 bases remained unmatched. The CDR3 loop is CAQSTLGQGTTDTQYF. The CDR3 DNA is TGTGCCCAGAGTACTCTGGGACAGGGGACCACAGATACGCAGTATTTT.

This clone was found a few times. The rearrangement uses TRBV19 and TRBJ2-7, with D perhaps assigned TRBD1 or TRBD2 (5 bases each). The CDR3 consists of 14 residues. CDR1 LNHDA and CDR2 SQIVND come from the germline V gene (reference sequence). Trimming took 5 bases from V and 3 from J, leaving 14 bases between them. The chain's CDR3 is CASSARDGLYEQYF. The CDR3 DNA sequence: TGTGCCAGTAGTGCCCGGGACGGACTCTACGAGCAGTACTTC.

The V call is TRBV29-1, the J call TRBJ2-3; D is unclear. Trimming took off 1 base at V and 4 bases at J, with 6 bases between the two ends. CDR1 is SQVTM, CDR2 ANQGSEA, per germline. The CDR3 totals 12 residues. The CDR3 DNA reads as TGCAGCGTTGAAGGGGGTGCAGATACGCAGTATTTT. Amino acid sequence: CSVEGGADTQYF.

The chain combines TRBV5-6 with TRBJ2-7, with 10 bases matching TRBD1. CDR3 length: 15 amino acids. The germline V gene encodes CDR1 SGHDT and CDR2 YYEEEE. V was pared by 6 bases and J by 0 bases, with 6 bases of the junction left unmatched. This CDR3 is CASTSRDRGSYEQYF. The CDR3 DNA reads TGTGCCAGCACATCTCGGGACAGGGGCTCCTACGAGCAGTACTTC.

The chain employs TRBV7-9 and TRBJ1-1; D is ambiguous. V shed 5 bases and J shed 0 bases, with 19 bases lying between them. The CDR3 runs to 17 residues. Germline CDR1 is SEHNR and CDR2 is FQNEAQ (reference sequence). CDR3 DNA sequence: TGTGCCAGCAGCCCCCCCGCTGGCAGTATCATGAACACTGAAGCTTTCTTT. It yields the protein CASSPPAGSIMNTEAFF. Based on the CDR3 plus reference TRBV7-9 and TRBJ1-1, the full variable domain is DTGVSQNPRHKITKRGQNVTFRCDPISEHNRLYWYRQTLGQGPEFLTYFQNEAQLEKSRLLSDRFSAERPKGSFSTLEIQRTEQGDSAMYLCASSPPAGSIMNTEAFFGQGTRLTVV.

The rearrangement uses TRBV27 and TRBJ2-7; 9 positions agree with TRBD1. J was trimmed by 2 bases and V by 6 bases; bases with no gene match: 5. The CDR3 has 14 amino acids. CDR1 is MNHEY, CDR2 SMNVEV, per germline (reference sequence). As DNA, the CDR3 is TGTGCCAGCAGGGGGACAGGGCTGCCCTACGAGCAGTACTTC. This translates into CASRGTGLPYEQYF.